A few counts support the clone carrying this TCR beta chain. The whole isolated RNA underwent reverse transcription, so sequencing captured expressed TCRB transcripts. Data came from immunoSEQ multiplex PCR; TCRdb stores just in-frame clones and leaves some out. Of 400,000 to 500,000 clones in the sample, 11% to 15% were seen once. The CDR3 loop spans 17 amino acids. V was shortened by 2 bases and J by 0 bases, with 15 bases between the two germline ends. CDR1 and CDR2 from the germline V gene are SGHRS and YFSETQ. CD4+ naive, central memory, regulatory and stem cell-like memory cells were sorted via CD45RO/CCR7/CD25/CD127/CD95/CD27. This record belongs to a study of beta chain features in type 1 diabetes.

The sequenced sample was naive CD4+ T cells from blood. The clonotype comes from a man in his thirties or forties in good health. The chain couples TRBV5-1 to TRBJ2-1; a weak D match, TRBD2 (5 bases). The CDR3 nucleotides read TGCGCCAGCAGCTTATCTCCGACGGGGAGCTCCTACAATGAGCAGTTCTTC. It is translated as CASSLSPTGSSYNEQFF.